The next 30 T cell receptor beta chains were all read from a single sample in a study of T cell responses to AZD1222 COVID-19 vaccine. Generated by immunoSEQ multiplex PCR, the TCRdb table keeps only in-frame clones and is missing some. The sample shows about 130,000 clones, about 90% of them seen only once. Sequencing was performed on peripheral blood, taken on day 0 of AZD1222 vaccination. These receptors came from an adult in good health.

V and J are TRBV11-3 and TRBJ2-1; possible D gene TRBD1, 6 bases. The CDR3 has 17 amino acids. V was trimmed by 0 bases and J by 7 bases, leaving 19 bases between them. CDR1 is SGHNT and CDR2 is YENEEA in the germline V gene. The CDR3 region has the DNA TGTGCCAGCAGCTTAGATGGAGTCCTAGGGGGTCAAAATGAGCAGTTCTTC. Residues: CASSLDGVLGGQNEQFF. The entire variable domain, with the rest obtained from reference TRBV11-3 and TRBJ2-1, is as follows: EAGVVQSPRYKIIEKKQPVAFWCNPISGHNTLYWYLQNLGQGPELLIRYENEEAVDDSQLPKDRFSAERLKGVDSTLKIQPAELGDSAVYLCASSLDGVLGGQNEQFFGPGTRLTVL.

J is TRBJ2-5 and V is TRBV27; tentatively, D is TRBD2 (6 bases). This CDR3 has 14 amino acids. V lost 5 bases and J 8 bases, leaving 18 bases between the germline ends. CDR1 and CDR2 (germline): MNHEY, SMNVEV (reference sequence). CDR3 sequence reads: CASSPLAGIGTQYF. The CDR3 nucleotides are TGTGCCAGCAGTCCCCTGGCGGGGATTGGTACCCAGTACTTC.

The CDR3 nucleotides read TGTGCCAGCAGCCAAGATCTCAGGGGCCAAGAGACCCAGTACTTC. It translates to CASSQDLRGQETQYF. The chain has TRBV14 and TRBJ2-5, with D perhaps TRBD1 (6 bases). Germline V gene sequence: CDR1 SGHDN, CDR2 FVKESK. The length of the CDR3 is 15 residues. V was cut by 0 bases and J by 1 base, with 9 bases left in between. Filled out from reference TRBV14 and TRBJ2-5, the complete variable domain reads EAGVTQFPSHSVIEKGQTVTLRCDPISGHDNLYWYRRVMGKEIKFLLHFVKESKQDESGMPNNRFLAERTGGTYSTLKVQPAELEDSGVYFCASSQDLRGQETQYFGPGTRLLVL.

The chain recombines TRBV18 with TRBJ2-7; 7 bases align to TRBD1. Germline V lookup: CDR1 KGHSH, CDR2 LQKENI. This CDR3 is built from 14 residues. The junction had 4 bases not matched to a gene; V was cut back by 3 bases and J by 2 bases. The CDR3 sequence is CASSPWDSAYEQYF. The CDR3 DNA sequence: TGTGCCAGCTCACCGTGGGACAGTGCCTACGAGCAGTACTTC. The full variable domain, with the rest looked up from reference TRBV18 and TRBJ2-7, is NAGVMQNPRHLVRRRGQEARLRCSPMKGHSHVYWYRQLPEEGLKFMVYLQKENIIDESGMPKERFSAEFPKEGPSILRIQQVVRGDSAAYFCASSPWDSAYEQYFGPGTRLTVT.

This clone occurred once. The CDR3 sequence is CASRGGTEETQYF. In DNA form, the CDR3 reads TGTGCCAGCAGGGGGGGGACCGAAGAGACCCAGTACTTC. The chain couples TRBV9 to TRBJ2-5, with 7 nucleotides matching TRBD2. V gave up 5 bases and J gave up 3 bases; unmatched junction bases: 4. The germline V gene encodes CDR1 SGDLS and CDR2 YYNGEE. The CDR3 is 13 residues long.

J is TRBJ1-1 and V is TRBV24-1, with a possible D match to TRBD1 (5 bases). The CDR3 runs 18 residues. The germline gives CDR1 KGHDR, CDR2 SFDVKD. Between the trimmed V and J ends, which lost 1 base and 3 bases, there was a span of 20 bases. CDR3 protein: CATSDLMGRAGIYTEAFF. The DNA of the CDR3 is TGTGCCACCAGTGATTTAATGGGTCGGGCAGGGATATACACTGAAGCTTTCTTT.

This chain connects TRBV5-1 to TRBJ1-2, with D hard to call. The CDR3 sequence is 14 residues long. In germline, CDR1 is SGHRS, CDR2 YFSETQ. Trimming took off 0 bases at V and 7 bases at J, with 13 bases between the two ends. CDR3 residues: CASSLEPAIGGYTF. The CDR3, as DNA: TGCGCCAGCAGCTTGGAACCAGCTATTGGTGGCTACACCTTC. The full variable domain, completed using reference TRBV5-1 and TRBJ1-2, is KAGVTQTPRYLIKTRGQQVTLSCSPISGHRSVSWYQQTPGQGLQFLFEYFSETQRNKGNFPGRFSGRQFSNSRSEMNVSTLELGDSALYLCASSLEPAIGGYTFGSGTRLTVV.

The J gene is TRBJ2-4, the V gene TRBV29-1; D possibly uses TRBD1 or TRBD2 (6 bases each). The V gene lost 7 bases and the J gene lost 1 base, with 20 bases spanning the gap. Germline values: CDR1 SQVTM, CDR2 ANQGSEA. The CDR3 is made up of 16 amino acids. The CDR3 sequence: CSAYLQGGLAKNIQYF. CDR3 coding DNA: TGCAGCGCATACTTACAGGGAGGTTTGGCCAAAAACATTCAGTACTTC.

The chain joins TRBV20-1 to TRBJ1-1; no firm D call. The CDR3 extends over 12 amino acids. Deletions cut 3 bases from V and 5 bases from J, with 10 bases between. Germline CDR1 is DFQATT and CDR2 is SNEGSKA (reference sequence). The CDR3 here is CSASFQWTEAFF. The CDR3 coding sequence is TGCAGTGCTAGTTTTCAGTGGACTGAAGCTTTCTTT.

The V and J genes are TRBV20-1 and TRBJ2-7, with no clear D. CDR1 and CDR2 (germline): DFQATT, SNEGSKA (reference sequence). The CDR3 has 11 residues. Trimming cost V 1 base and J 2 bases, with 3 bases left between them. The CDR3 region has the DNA TGCAGTGCTAGAGGGACCTACGAGCAGTACTTC. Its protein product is CSARGTYEQYF.

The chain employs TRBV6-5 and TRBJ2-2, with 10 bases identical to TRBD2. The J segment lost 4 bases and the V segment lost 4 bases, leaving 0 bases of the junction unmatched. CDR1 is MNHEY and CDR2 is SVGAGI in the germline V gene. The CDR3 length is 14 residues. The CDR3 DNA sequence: TGTGCCAGCAGTTCTAGCGGGGGCACCGGGGAGCTGTTTTTT. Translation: CASSSSGGTGELFF.

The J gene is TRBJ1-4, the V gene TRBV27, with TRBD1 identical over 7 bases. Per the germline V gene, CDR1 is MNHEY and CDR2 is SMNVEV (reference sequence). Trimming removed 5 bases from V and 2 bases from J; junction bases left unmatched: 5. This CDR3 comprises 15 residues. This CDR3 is CASSGEGATNEKLFF. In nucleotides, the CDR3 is TGTGCCAGCAGTGGAGAGGGGGCCACTAATGAAAAACTGTTTTTT.

The CDR3 bases are TGCGCCAGCAGCCAAGTCACAGGGACGGGCGAGCAGTACTTC. Protein sequence: CASSQVTGTGEQYF. V is TRBV4-1 and J is TRBJ2-7; a weak D match, TRBD1 (6 bases). Germline assignment: CDR1 MGHRA and CDR2 YSYEKL. V lost 1 base, J lost 6 bases, and 13 bases lay in between. There are 14 residues in the CDR3.

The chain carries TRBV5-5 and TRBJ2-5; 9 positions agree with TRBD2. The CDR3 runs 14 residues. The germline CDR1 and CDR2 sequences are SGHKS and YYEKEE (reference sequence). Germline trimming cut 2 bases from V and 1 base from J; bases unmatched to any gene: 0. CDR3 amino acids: CASSFSGGQETQYF. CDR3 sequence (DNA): TGTGCCAGCAGCTTTAGCGGGGGCCAAGAGACCCAGTACTTC.

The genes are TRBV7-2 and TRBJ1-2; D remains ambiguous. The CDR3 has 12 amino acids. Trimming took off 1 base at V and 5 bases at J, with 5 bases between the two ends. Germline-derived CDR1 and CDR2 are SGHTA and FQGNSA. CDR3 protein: CASSLGGYGYTF. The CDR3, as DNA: TGTGCCAGCAGCTTAGGGGGATATGGCTACACCTTC. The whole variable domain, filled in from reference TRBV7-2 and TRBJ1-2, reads GAGVSQSPSNKVTEKGKDVELRCDPISGHTALYWYRQSLGQGLEFLIYFQGNSAPDKSGLPSDRFSAERTGGSVSTLTIQRTQQEDSAVYLCASSLGGYGYTFGSGTRLTVV.

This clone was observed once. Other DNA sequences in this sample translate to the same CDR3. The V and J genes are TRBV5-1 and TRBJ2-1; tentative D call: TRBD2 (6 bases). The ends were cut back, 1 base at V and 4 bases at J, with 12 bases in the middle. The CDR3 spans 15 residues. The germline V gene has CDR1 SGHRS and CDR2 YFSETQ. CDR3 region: CASSLSGGAYNEQFF. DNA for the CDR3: TGCGCCAGCAGCTTGTCCGGGGGAGCGTACAATGAGCAGTTCTTC.

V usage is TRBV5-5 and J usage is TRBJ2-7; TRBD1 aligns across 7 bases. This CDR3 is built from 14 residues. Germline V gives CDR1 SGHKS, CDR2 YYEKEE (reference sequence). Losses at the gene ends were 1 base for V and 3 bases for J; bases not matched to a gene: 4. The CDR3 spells CASSLWDRGYEQYF. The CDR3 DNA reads TGTGCCAGCAGCTTGTGGGACAGAGGCTACGAGCAGTACTTC.

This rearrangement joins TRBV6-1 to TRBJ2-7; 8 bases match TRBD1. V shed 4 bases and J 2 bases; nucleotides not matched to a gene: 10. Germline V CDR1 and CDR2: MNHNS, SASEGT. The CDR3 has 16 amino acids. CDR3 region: CASSARQGNPPYEQYF. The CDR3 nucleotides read TGTGCCAGCAGTGCACGACAGGGGAACCCTCCCTACGAGCAGTACTTC.

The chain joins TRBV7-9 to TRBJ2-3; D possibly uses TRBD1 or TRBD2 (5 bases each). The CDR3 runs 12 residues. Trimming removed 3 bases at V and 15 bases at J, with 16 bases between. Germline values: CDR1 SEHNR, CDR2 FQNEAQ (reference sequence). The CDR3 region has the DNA TGTGCCAGCAGCTTGGATTCCCCCGGGACCTATTTT. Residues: CASSLDSPGTYF. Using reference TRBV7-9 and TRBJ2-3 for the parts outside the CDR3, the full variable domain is DTGVSQNPRHKITKRGQNVTFRCDPISEHNRLYWYRQTLGQGPEFLTYFQNEAQLEKSRLLSDRFSAERPKGSFSTLEIQRTEQGDSAMYLCASSLDSPGTYFGPGTRLTVL.

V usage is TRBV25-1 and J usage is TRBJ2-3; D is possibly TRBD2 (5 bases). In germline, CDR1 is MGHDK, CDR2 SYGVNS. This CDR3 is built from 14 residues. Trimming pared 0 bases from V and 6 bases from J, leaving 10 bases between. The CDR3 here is CASSEYGSRDTQYF. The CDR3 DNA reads TGTGCCAGCAGTGAATATGGGAGTAGGGATACGCAGTATTTT.

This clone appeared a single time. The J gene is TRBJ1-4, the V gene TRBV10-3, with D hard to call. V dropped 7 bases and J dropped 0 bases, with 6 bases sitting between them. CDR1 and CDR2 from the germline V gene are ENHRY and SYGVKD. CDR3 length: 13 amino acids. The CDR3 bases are TGTGCCATCAAGGGTGCAACTAATGAAAAACTGTTTTTT. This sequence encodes CAIKGATNEKLFF.

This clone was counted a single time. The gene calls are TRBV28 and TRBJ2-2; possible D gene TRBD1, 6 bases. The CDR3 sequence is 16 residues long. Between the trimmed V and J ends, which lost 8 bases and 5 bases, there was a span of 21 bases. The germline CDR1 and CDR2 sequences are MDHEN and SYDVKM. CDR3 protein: CASVALEGVGTGELFF. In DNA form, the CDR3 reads TGTGCCAGCGTAGCTTTAGAGGGGGTCGGTACCGGGGAGCTGTTTTTT.

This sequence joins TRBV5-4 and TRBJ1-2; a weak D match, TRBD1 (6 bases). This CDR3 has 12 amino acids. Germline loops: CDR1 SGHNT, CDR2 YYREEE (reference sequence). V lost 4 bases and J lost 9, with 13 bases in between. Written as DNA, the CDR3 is TGTGCCAGCAGCGTGATGCAGGGGAGCTACACCTTC. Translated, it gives CASSVMQGSYTF.

The CDR3 sequence is CASSSHSGDNEQFF. As DNA, the CDR3 is TGTGCCAGCAGTTCTCATAGTGGGGACAATGAGCAGTTCTTC. This chain connects TRBV28 to TRBJ2-1, with unresolved D. Germline assignment: CDR1 MDHEN and CDR2 SYDVKM. The CDR3 extends over 14 amino acids. V gave up 4 bases and J gave up 5 bases, with 12 bases separating them.

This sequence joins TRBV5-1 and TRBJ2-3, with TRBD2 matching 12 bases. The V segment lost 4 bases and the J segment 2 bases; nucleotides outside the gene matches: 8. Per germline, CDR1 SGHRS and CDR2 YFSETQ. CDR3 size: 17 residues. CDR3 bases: TGCGCCAGCAGCACCGGGACTAGCGGGTTCTTCACAGATACGCAGTATTTT. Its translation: CASSTGTSGFFTDTQYF.

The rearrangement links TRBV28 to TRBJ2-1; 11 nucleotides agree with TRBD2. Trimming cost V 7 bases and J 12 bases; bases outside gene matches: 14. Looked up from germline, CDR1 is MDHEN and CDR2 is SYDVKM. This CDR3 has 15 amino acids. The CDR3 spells CASIPGLAGGIGQFF. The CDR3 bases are TGTGCCAGCATTCCTGGGCTAGCGGGGGGTATCGGGCAGTTCTTC.

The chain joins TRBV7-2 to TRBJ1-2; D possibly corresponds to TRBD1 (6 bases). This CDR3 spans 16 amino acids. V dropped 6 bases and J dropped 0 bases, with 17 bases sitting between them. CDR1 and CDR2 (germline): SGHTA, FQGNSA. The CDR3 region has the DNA TGTGCCAGCAGTCCCTATCAGGGGCCTGCTAACTATGGCTACACCTTC. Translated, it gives CASSPYQGPANYGYTF.

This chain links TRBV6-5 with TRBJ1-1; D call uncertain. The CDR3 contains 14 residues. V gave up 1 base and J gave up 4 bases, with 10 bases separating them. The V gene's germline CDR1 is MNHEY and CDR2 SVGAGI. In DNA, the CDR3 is TGTGCCAGCAGTTACTGGCGGGTGGGCACTGAAGCTTTCTTT. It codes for CASSYWRVGTEAFF.

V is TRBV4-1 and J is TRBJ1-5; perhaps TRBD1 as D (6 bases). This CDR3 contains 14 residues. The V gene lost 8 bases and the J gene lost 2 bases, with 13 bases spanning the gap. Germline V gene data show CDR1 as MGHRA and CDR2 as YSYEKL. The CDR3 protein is CASGLPGGNQPQHF. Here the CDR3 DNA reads TGCGCCAGCGGACTTCCAGGGGGCAATCAGCCCCAGCATTTT.

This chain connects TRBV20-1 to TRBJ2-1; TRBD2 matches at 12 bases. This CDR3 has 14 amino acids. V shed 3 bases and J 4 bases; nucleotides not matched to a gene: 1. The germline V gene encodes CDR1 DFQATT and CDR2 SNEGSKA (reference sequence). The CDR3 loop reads CSASGTSGYNEQFF. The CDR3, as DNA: TGCAGTGCTAGTGGGACTAGCGGGTACAATGAGCAGTTCTTC.